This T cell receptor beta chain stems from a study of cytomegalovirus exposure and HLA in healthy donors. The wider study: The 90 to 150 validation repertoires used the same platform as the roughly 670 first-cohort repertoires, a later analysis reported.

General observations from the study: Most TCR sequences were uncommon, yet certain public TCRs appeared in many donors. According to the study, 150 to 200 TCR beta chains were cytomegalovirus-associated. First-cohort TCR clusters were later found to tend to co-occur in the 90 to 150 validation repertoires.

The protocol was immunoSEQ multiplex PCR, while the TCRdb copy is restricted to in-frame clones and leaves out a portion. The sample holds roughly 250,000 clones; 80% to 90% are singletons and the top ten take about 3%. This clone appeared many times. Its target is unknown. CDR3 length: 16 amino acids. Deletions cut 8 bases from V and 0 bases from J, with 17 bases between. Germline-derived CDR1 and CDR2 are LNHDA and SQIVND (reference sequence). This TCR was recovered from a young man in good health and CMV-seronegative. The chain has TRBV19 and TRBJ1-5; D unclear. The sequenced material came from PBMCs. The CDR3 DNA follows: TGTGCCAGTGGGCTGTATGTCGGCAATAGCAATCAGCCCCAGCATTTT. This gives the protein CASGLYVGNSNQPQHF.